Each of the 9 T cell receptor beta chains below was sequenced from the same sample in a study of T-cell reconstitution after alpha-beta-depleted transplantation in children. As it was prepared, the TCRbeta library received unique molecular identifiers. TCRdb recomputed calls from the PCR reads with MiXCR, one row per CDR3 protein. The sample lists fewer than 400,000 distinct CDR3 sequences, just over 20% occurring once. The sequencing used PBMCs from the stem cell graft donor, collected from the stem cell graft. Receptors originate from a human donor who donated a stem cell graft to a child with acute myeloid leukemia.

This clonotype occurred a few times. The chain recombines TRBV20-1 with TRBJ1-1, with D possibly TRBD1 on 5 matching bases. This CDR3 is built from 14 residues. The germline V and J ends were trimmed by 0 bases and 5 bases, with 13 bases remaining between them. Germline values: CDR1 DFQATT, CDR2 SNEGSKA (reference sequence). CDR3 sequence: CSARDQGVFTEAFF. DNA for the CDR3: TGCAGTGCTAGAGATCAGGGAGTCTTTACTGAAGCTTTCTTT.

This clonotype was seen at least ten times. The chain is built from TRBV7-3 and TRBJ1-5; 9 nucleotides align to TRBD1. CDR1 and CDR2 (germline): SGHTA, FQGTGA. The junction had 7 bases not matched to a gene; V was cut back by 3 bases and J by 7 bases. The CDR3 consists of 15 residues. In DNA form, the CDR3 reads TGTGCCAGCAGCTTGGACAGGGGACGACAGCAGCCCCAGCATTTT. Translating gives CASSLDRGRQQPQHF.

This clonotype was observed a few times. V is TRBV13 and J is TRBJ2-1; D remains ambiguous. Germline CDR1 and CDR2: PRHDT and FYEKMQ (reference sequence). V shed 2 bases and J shed 0 bases, with 8 bases lying between them. The CDR3 consists of 15 residues. The chain's CDR3 is CASSLKLSSYNEQFF. The CDR3 DNA is TGTGCCAGCAGCTTAAAGCTTAGCTCCTACAATGAGCAGTTCTTC.

V is TRBV7-3 and J is TRBJ2-2, with 9 positions matching TRBD2. Germline values: CDR1 SGHTA, CDR2 FQGTGA. CDR3 length: 15 amino acids. The trim removed 5 bases at V and 4 bases at J, leaving 5 bases unmatched. CDR3 sequence (DNA): TGTGCCAGCAGCGATAGCGGGAGTAGCACCGGGGAGCTGTTTTTT. Residues: CASSDSGSSTGELFF.

In this sample, this clonotype turned up a few times. V is TRBV21-1 and J is TRBJ2-1; the DNA was not compared with TRBD2, the D call given in the table. TRBV21-1 is tagged as a pseudogene. The length of the CDR3 is 18 residues. Here the CDR3 reads CASSNGTSGIFRYNEQFF. Written as DNA, the CDR3 is TGTGCCAGCAGCAACGGGACTAGCGGAATATTCCGTTACAATGAGCAGTTCTTC.

The chain carries TRBV9 and TRBJ2-1, with 13 positions matching TRBD2. The CDR3 sequence is 16 residues long. Looked up from germline, CDR1 is SGDLS and CDR2 is YYNGEE. The V segment lost 4 bases and the J segment 6 bases; nucleotides outside the gene matches: 7. This chain's CDR3 is CASSSRTSGRINEQFF. The DNA of the CDR3 is TGTGCCAGCAGCTCTCGGACTAGCGGGAGAATCAATGAGCAGTTCTTC.

This clonotype was recorded at least ten times. The chain carries TRBV20-1 and TRBJ2-7; 7 nucleotides agree with TRBD2. Germline values: CDR1 DFQATT, CDR2 SNEGSKA (reference sequence). Trimming removed 5 bases from V and 2 bases from J; junction bases left unmatched: 9. The CDR3 contains 14 residues. CDR3 protein: CSAYGRTRTYEQYF. The DNA of the CDR3 is TGCAGTGCTTACGGGAGGACCAGGACCTACGAGCAGTACTTC.

The chain is built from TRBV20-1 and TRBJ2-1; 13 nucleotides match TRBD2. This CDR3 comprises 14 residues. V lost 6 bases, J lost 4 bases, and 3 bases stayed unmatched. CDR1 and CDR2 from the germline V gene are DFQATT and SNEGSKA (reference sequence). The CDR3 loop reads CSAGTSGMYNEQFF. CDR3 sequence (DNA): TGCAGTGCGGGGACTAGCGGGATGTACAATGAGCAGTTCTTC.

A few counts support this clonotype. This chain connects TRBV12-3 or TRBV12-4 to TRBJ1-3; 8 bases map to TRBD1. CDR3 size: 16 residues. J lost 0 bases, V lost 7 bases, and 8 bases had no gene match. CDR3: CASTGQARISGNTIYF. The CDR3 region has the DNA TGTGCCAGCACGGGACAGGCGAGAATCTCTGGAAACACCATATATTTT.